The 30 T cell receptor beta chains below were found in one sample sequenced in a study of cytomegalovirus exposure and HLA in healthy donors. PCR primers comprised 60 Vbeta and 13 Jbeta primers. Sequenced by immunoSEQ multiplex PCR; TCRdb stores in-frame clones only, minus some. The table has roughly 150,000 clones, approximately 80% seen once. The sequenced sample consisted of PBMCs. All receptors derive from a woman in her 40s in good health and CMV-seropositive.

The rearrangement uses TRBV2 and TRBJ1-2; D gene uncertain. Germline CDR1 and CDR2: SNHLY and FYNNEI. This CDR3 has 12 residues. V was trimmed by 2 bases and J by 7 bases, leaving 8 bases between them. CDR3 coding DNA: TGTGCCAGCAGTGAAAGCGACCGTGGCTACACCTTC. Amino acid sequence: CASSESDRGYTF.

The chain carries TRBV2 and TRBJ1-2; D not certain. CDR1 is SNHLY and CDR2 is FYNNEI in the germline V gene. The CDR3 runs 13 residues. Trimming cost V 3 bases and J 2 bases, with 7 bases left between them. The CDR3 bases are TGTGCCAGCAGTGATGGAGTAAACTATGGCTACACCTTC. It is translated as CASSDGVNYGYTF.

The chain links TRBV18 to TRBJ2-7; a possible D gene is TRBD1 (5 bases). Germline V gene data show CDR1 as KGHSH and CDR2 as LQKENI. The CDR3 spans 12 residues. V lost 4 bases to trimming and J lost 2 bases, with 6 bases between them. Here the CDR3 reads CASSLQAYEQYF. The CDR3 coding sequence is TGTGCCAGCTCACTACAGGCCTACGAGCAGTACTTC.

The V call is TRBV19, the J call TRBJ1-1; TRBD1 is a possible D gene (6 bases). Germline V gene data show CDR1 as LNHDA and CDR2 as SQIVND (reference sequence). The CDR3 has 13 residues. V was pared by 3 bases and J by 7 bases, with 12 bases between. CDR3: CASSISRGLEAFF. The CDR3 nucleotides are TGTGCCAGTAGTATCTCCAGGGGCCTTGAAGCTTTCTTT.

The V call is TRBV6-5, the J call TRBJ2-2; TRBD1 is a possible D gene (6 bases). V lost 7 bases and J 0 bases, leaving 12 bases between the germline ends. In germline, CDR1 is MNHEY, CDR2 SVGAGI. The CDR3 loop spans 15 amino acids. The CDR3 spells CASTLGHSNTGELFF. In DNA form, the CDR3 reads TGTGCCAGCACACTGGGACATTCGAACACCGGGGAGCTGTTTTTT.

This chain uses TRBV7-9 with TRBJ2-2, with no clear D. V shed 3 bases and J shed 7 bases, with 3 bases lying between them. This CDR3 has 11 amino acids. Looked up from germline, CDR1 is SEHNR and CDR2 is FQNEAQ (reference sequence). The CDR3 region is CASSFYGELFF. CDR3 DNA: TGTGCCAGCAGCTTTTACGGGGAGCTGTTTTTT.

V is TRBV30 and J is TRBJ2-3; 16 bases align to TRBD2. The V and J ends lost 1 base and 2 bases, in that order; junction bases with no gene match: 3. The CDR3 length is 17 residues. Germline V lookup: CDR1 GTSNPN, CDR2 SVGIG (reference sequence). CDR3 sequence: CAWSGGLAGGPTDTQYF. The CDR3 coding sequence is TGTGCCTGGAGTGGGGGACTAGCGGGGGGGCCCACAGATACGCAGTATTTT.

The table lists this clone with a count of one. The genes are TRBV6-5 and TRBJ1-3; D is possibly TRBD1 (6 bases). This CDR3 comprises 13 residues. The V end was cut by 8 bases, the J end by 0 bases, with 8 bases between. The V gene's germline CDR1 is MNHEY and CDR2 SVGAGI. CDR3 amino acids: CASRDTSGNTIYF. CDR3 sequence (DNA): TGTGCCAGCCGGGACACCTCTGGAAACACCATATATTTT.

The V call is TRBV5-6, the J call TRBJ1-2; no clear D gene. The germline V gene has CDR1 SGHDT and CDR2 YYEEEE. There are 16 residues in the CDR3. Trimming cost V 7 bases and J 5 bases, with 24 bases left between them. The CDR3 sequence is CASARVGSVNPYGYTF. CDR3 sequence (DNA): TGTGCCAGCGCTCGGGTTGGTTCAGTTAATCCTTATGGCTACACCTTC.

The chain uses TRBV9 and TRBJ1-1; D is ambiguous. The germline CDR1 and CDR2 sequences are SGDLS and YYNGEE. This CDR3 contains 13 residues. V gave up 3 bases and J gave up 5 bases, with 11 bases separating them. The CDR3 DNA reads as TGTGCCAGCAGCGCCCGCGAAAGAACTGAAGCTTTCTTT. Amino acid sequence: CASSARERTEAFF.

The chain joins TRBV6-5 to TRBJ1-1; TRBD1 matches 7 bases. The CDR3 covers 14 residues. The ends lost 6 bases at V and 4 bases at J; junction bases unmatched: 8. The germline CDR1 and CDR2 sequences are MNHEY and SVGAGI. The CDR3 nucleotides are TGTGCCAGCAGGCATAGGGACAGACCCACTGAAGCTTTCTTT. Residues: CASRHRDRPTEAFF.

The V and J genes are TRBV15 and TRBJ1-4; TRBD1 might be the D (5 bases). The CDR3 is made up of 14 amino acids. CDR1 and CDR2 (germline): LNHNV, YYDKDF (reference sequence). Trimming took off 7 bases at V and 4 bases at J, with 13 bases between the two ends. CDR3 nucleotides: TGTGCCACCACTAGGGCGGGGGATAATGAAAAACTGTTTTTT. Residues: CATTRAGDNEKLFF. Complete variable domain (other parts from reference TRBV15 and TRBJ1-4): DAMVIQNPRYQVTQFGKPVTLSCSQTLNHNVMYWYQQKSSQAPKLLFHYYDKDFNNEADTPDNFQSRRPNTSFCFLDIRSPGLGDTAMYLCATTRAGDNEKLFFGSGTQLSVL.

This chain connects TRBV30 to TRBJ2-1; D is perhaps TRBD2 (6 bases). CDR3 length: 16 amino acids. With 3 bases removed from V and 3 bases from J, the gap between germline ends came to 18 bases. Germline CDR1 and CDR2: GTSNPN and SVGIG (reference sequence). CDR3 protein: CAWRFGSGYLYNEQFF. CDR3 coding DNA: TGTGCCTGGAGATTTGGTAGCGGCTACCTCTACAATGAGCAGTTCTTC.

This rearrangement joins TRBV30 to TRBJ1-1; D not certain. The CDR3 sequence is 16 residues long. Per the germline V gene, CDR1 is GTSNPN and CDR2 is SVGIG (reference sequence). Trimming stripped 3 bases from V and 7 bases from J, with 24 bases between. The CDR3 sequence: CAWSGPRPGLTGEAFF. In nucleotides, the CDR3 is TGTGCCTGGAGCGGTCCCCGACCGGGATTAACGGGTGAAGCTTTCTTT.

Comment on this clone: One end of the junction fails to match germline, which may point to a read error. The chain joins TRBV30 to TRBJ2-4; TRBD2 matches 8 bases. CDR1 is GTSNPN and CDR2 is SVGIG in the germline V gene (reference sequence). The length of the CDR3 is 12 residues. This CDR3 is CAWKSGGNSQYF. As DNA, the CDR3 is TGTGCCTGGAAGTCGGGGGGGAACAGTCAGTACTTC.

This chain links TRBV4-2 with TRBJ1-6, with a weak D call TRBD1 (5 bases). This CDR3 has 18 residues. CDR1 and CDR2 (germline): LGHNA, YNFKEQ. V shed 0 bases and J shed 4 bases, with 16 bases lying between them. CDR3 protein: CASSQDLGGDGYNSPLHF. CDR3 bases: TGTGCCAGCAGCCAAGATTTAGGAGGGGACGGGTATAATTCACCCCTCCACTTT.

The chain couples TRBV5-4 to TRBJ1-1; 8 bases agree with TRBD1. J lost 0 bases, V lost 4 bases, and 14 bases had no gene match. Germline values: CDR1 SGHNT, CDR2 YYREEE (reference sequence). The CDR3 totals 18 residues. The CDR3 sequence: CASSMGPDRELMNTEAFF. Here the CDR3 DNA reads TGTGCCAGCAGCATGGGTCCGGACAGGGAGCTTATGAACACTGAAGCTTTCTTT.

This sequence joins TRBV28 and TRBJ1-5; 8 bases map to TRBD1. CDR3 length equals 12 residues. The germline CDR1 and CDR2 sequences are MDHEN and SYDVKM. The V segment lost 8 bases and the J segment 7 bases; nucleotides outside the gene matches: 4. The CDR3 sequence: CASQGARQPQHF. CDR3 DNA sequence: TGTGCCAGCCAGGGGGCTAGACAGCCCCAGCATTTT.

V usage is TRBV5-6 and J usage is TRBJ2-7, with D perhaps matching TRBD1 (5 bases). CDR1 and CDR2 from the germline V gene are SGHDT and YYEEEE. The ends were cut back, 0 bases at V and 6 bases at J, with 7 bases in the middle. This CDR3 is built from 12 residues. The CDR3 DNA reads as TGTGCCAGCAGCTTGGCAGGGTTCGAGCAGTACTTC. Encoded protein: CASSLAGFEQYF.

This clone was found once. The CDR3 spells CASSALDRGQLSEQYF. The CDR3 region has the DNA TGCGCCAGCAGCGCCTTGGACAGGGGGCAACTGAGCGAGCAGTACTTC. The rearrangement uses TRBV5-1 and TRBJ2-7; 11 bases line up with TRBD1. CDR3 length equals 16 residues. The ends lost 4 bases at V and 6 bases at J; junction bases unmatched: 12. Germline V gene data show CDR1 as SGHRS and CDR2 as YFSETQ.

The chain carries TRBV9 and TRBJ1-2; 10 positions match TRBD1. The junction had 19 bases not matched to a gene; V was cut back by 1 base and J by 4 bases. Germline-derived CDR1 and CDR2 are SGDLS and YYNGEE. This CDR3 spans 20 amino acids. CDR3 loop: CASSVSGSPGTGDTTYGYTF. Here the CDR3 DNA reads TGTGCCAGCAGCGTATCCGGAAGCCCCGGGACAGGGGATACGACCTATGGCTACACCTTC.

CDR3 region: CATLTGYGYTF. Written as DNA, the CDR3 is TGTGCCACCTTAACCGGCTATGGCTACACCTTC. This rearrangement joins TRBV7-2 to TRBJ1-2; the D is unclear. The CDR3 extends over 11 amino acids. Germline V gene sequence: CDR1 SGHTA, CDR2 FQGNSA. Trimming left V 10 bases short and J 4 bases short, with 10 bases between. The full variable domain, completed using reference TRBV7-2 and TRBJ1-2, is GAGVSQSPSNKVTEKGKDVELRCDPISGHTALYWYRQSLGQGLEFLIYFQGNSAPDKSGLPSDRFSAERTGGSVSTLTIQRTQQEDSAVYLCATLTGYGYTFGSGTRLTVV.

The chain joins TRBV7-3 to TRBJ1-4, with D possibly TRBD1 on 5 matching bases. The CDR3 length is 14 residues. The V end lost 5 bases, the J end lost 5 bases, and 12 bases lay between the germline ends. Germline loops: CDR1 SGHTA, CDR2 FQGTGA. CDR3 DNA: TGTGCCAGCAGCCCACCCCGGGGGAATGAAAAACTGTTTTTT. It codes for CASSPPRGNEKLFF.

The genes are TRBV6-1 and TRBJ1-1, with a weak D call TRBD1 (6 bases). The CDR3 extends over 16 amino acids. The V gene's germline CDR1 is MNHNS and CDR2 SASEGT. Trimming pared 3 bases from V and 1 base from J, leaving 15 bases between. The DNA for the CDR3 is TGTGCCAGCAGTGAGCCCGCTCAGGGGCGGAACACTGAAGCTTTCTTT. This translates into CASSEPAQGRNTEAFF.

The chain joins TRBV7-2 to TRBJ1-1; possible D gene TRBD1, 6 bases. This CDR3 comprises 13 residues. The germline gives CDR1 SGHTA, CDR2 FQGNSA. V lost 5 bases, J lost 7 bases, and 14 bases lay in between. CDR3 loop: CASSPYGGGEAFF. DNA of the CDR3: TGTGCCAGCAGCCCTTATGGGGGCGGTGAAGCTTTCTTT.

V is TRBV19 and J is TRBJ2-3; D not certain. The CDR3 extends over 13 amino acids. Trimming cost V 6 bases and J 1 base, with 8 bases left between them. Germline CDR1 is LNHDA and CDR2 is SQIVND (reference sequence). CDR3 residues: CASRFAGTDTQYF. For the CDR3, the DNA is TGTGCCAGTAGATTTGCGGGCACAGATACGCAGTATTTT.

V usage is TRBV29-1 and J usage is TRBJ1-1, with 9 bases identical to TRBD1. With 2 bases clipped from V and 11 bases from J, the junction kept 9 bases outside the gene matches. Germline assignment: CDR1 SQVTM and CDR2 ANQGSEA. CDR3 length: 13 amino acids. The CDR3 here is CSVEPGTGRDAFF. In DNA, the CDR3 is TGCAGCGTTGAACCCGGGACAGGGAGGGACGCTTTCTTT.

On this clone: This specimen includes other DNA sequences encoding the same CDR3. This chain links TRBV5-1 with TRBJ2-2; perhaps TRBD1 as D (5 bases). With 1 base removed from V and 1 base from J, the gap between germline ends came to 5 bases. The V gene's germline CDR1 is SGHRS and CDR2 YFSETQ. The CDR3 is made up of 14 amino acids. The CDR3 bases are TGCGCCAGCAGCTTGACAGGGAACACCGGGGAGCTGTTTTTT. Translated, it gives CASSLTGNTGELFF.

The chain uses TRBV27 and TRBJ1-4; D is perhaps TRBD1 (5 bases). This CDR3 is 14 amino acids long. The ends were cut back, 2 bases at V and 8 bases at J, with 12 bases in the middle. Germline CDR1 MNHEY, CDR2 SMNVEV (reference sequence). The CDR3 DNA follows: TGTGCCAGCAGTTTAGACCAGCGGGGGGAAAAACTGTTTTTT. Translating gives CASSLDQRGEKLFF.

Concerning this clone itself: Since no conserved phenylalanine or tryptophan closes the CDR3, a read error is the likely cause. J is TRBJ1-2 and V is TRBV4-2, with 9 bases that match TRBD1. V lost 5 bases and J lost 4; bases outside the gene matches: 5. The length of the CDR3 is 14 residues. CDR1 and CDR2 (germline): LGHNA, YNFKEQ. The CDR3, as DNA: TGTGCCAGCAGCGGGACAGGGCAACTCTATGGCTACACCCTC. It specifies CASSGTGQLYGYTL.